The clone carrying this T cell receptor (beta chain) came up a few times. The CDR3 is made up of 12 amino acids. V lost 4 bases and J 6 bases, leaving 9 bases between the germline ends. Looked up from germline, CDR1 is SEHNR and CDR2 is FQNEAQ (reference sequence). This record belongs to a study of T-cell reconstitution after alpha-beta-depleted transplantation in children. Unique molecular identifiers tagged the TCRbeta library. TCRdb processed the PCR reads anew with MiXCR; each CDR3 protein has one entry. The sample consists of 420,000 or so distinct CDR3 sequences, approximately 10% of them appearing once.

Sequencing was performed on PBMCs from the stem cell graft donor, taken from the stem cell graft. The TCR originated in a human donor who donated a stem cell graft to a child with acute myeloid leukemia. The chain joins TRBV7-9 to TRBJ1-2, with D unresolved. The CDR3 is CASSSPGDGYTF. CDR3 sequence (DNA): TGTGCCAGCAGCTCCCCGGGCGATGGCTACACCTTC.